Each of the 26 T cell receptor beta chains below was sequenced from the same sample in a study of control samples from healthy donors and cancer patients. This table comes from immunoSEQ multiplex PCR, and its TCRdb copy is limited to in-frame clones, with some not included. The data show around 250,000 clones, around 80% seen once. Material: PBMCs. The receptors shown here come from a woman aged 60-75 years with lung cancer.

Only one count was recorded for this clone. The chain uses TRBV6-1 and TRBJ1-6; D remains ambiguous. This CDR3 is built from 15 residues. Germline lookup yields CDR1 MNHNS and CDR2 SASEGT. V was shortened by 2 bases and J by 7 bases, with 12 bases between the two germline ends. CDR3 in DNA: TGTGCCAGCAGTGAATCGGTGGCGCTAAATTCACCCCTCCACTTT. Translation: CASSESVALNSPLHF.

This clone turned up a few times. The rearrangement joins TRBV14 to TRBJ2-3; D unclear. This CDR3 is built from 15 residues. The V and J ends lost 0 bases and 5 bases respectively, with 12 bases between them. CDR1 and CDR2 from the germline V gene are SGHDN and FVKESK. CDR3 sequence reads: CASSQDWALRDTQYF. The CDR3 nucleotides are TGTGCCAGCAGCCAAGATTGGGCCCTTAGAGATACGCAGTATTTT.

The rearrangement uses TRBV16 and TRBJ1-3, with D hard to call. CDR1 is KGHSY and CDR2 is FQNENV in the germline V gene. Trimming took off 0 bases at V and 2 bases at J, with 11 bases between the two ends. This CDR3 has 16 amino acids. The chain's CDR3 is CASSQSAGQAGNTIYF. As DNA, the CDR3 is TGTGCCAGCAGCCAATCGGCGGGTCAGGCTGGAAACACCATATATTTT.

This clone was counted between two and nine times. CDR3 residues: CASSRSPGETQYF. CDR3 nucleotide sequence: TGTGCCAGCAGCCGGTCCCCCGGCGAGACCCAGTACTTC. The chain recombines TRBV12-3 or TRBV12-4 with TRBJ2-5; D not resolved. V was shortened by 6 bases and J by 5 bases, with 13 bases between the two germline ends. The length of the CDR3 is 13 residues.

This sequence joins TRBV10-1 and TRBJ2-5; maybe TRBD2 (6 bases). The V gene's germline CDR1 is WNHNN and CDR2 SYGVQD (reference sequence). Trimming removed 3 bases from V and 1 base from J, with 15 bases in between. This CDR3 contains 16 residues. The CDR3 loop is CASSEGRAGLQETQYF. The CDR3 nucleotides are TGCGCCAGCAGTGAAGGCCGGGCGGGACTCCAAGAGACCCAGTACTTC.

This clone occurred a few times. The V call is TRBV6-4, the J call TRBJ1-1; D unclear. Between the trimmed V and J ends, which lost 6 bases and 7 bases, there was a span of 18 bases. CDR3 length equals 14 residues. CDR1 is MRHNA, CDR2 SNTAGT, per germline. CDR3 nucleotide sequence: TGTGCCAGCAGACAACAGCCCTTGTCCCTTGAAGCTTTCTTT. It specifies CASRQQPLSLEAFF.

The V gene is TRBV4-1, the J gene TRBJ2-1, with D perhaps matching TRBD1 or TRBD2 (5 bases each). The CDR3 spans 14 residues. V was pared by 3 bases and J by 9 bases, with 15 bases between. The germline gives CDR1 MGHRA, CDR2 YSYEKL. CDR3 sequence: CASSQTAEPGEQFF. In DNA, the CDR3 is TGCGCCAGCAGCCAGACAGCGGAACCCGGTGAGCAGTTCTTC.

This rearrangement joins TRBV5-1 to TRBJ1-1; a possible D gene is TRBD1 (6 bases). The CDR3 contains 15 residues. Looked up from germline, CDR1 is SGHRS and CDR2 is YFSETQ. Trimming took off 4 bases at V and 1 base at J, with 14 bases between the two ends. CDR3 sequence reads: CASSDFGTKNTEAFF. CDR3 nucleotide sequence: TGCGCCAGCAGCGATTTCGGGACAAAGAACACTGAAGCTTTCTTT.

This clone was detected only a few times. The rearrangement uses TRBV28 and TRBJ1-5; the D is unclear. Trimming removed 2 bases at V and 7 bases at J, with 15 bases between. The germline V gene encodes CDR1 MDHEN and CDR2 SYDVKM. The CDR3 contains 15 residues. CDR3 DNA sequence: TGTGCCAGCAGTTTACCTTCCGGTTTTGGACAGCCCCAGCATTTT. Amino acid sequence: CASSLPSGFGQPQHF.

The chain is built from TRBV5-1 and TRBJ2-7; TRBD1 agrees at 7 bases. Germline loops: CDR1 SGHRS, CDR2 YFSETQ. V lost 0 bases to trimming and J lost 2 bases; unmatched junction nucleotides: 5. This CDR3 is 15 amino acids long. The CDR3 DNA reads TGCGCCAGCAGCTTGGGGACAGGAGAAGCCTACGAGCAGTACTTC. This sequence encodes CASSLGTGEAYEQYF.

In nucleotides, the CDR3 is TGTGCCAGCTCACCAAACGGGGGAGGAGTTGCAGATACGCAGTATTTT. This translates into CASSPNGGGVADTQYF. V and J are TRBV18 and TRBJ2-3; D is possibly TRBD2 (6 bases). The V end lost 2 bases, the J end lost 4 bases, and 16 bases lay between the germline ends. CDR1 and CDR2 (germline): KGHSH, LQKENI. CDR3 length: 16 residues.

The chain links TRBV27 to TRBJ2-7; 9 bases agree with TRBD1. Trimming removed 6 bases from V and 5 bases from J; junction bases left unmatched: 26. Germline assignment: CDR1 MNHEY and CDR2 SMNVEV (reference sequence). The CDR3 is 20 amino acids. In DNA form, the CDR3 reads TGTGCCAGCAGCTCTGTGAGACGGGGATTACTCCGGGACAGGGATAACGAGCAGTACTTC. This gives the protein CASSSVRRGLLRDRDNEQYF.

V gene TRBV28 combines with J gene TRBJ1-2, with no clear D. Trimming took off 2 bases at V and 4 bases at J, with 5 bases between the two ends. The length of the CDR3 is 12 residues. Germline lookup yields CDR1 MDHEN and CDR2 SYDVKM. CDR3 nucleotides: TGTGCCAGCAGTTTACAGGCCTATGGCTACACCTTC. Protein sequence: CASSLQAYGYTF.

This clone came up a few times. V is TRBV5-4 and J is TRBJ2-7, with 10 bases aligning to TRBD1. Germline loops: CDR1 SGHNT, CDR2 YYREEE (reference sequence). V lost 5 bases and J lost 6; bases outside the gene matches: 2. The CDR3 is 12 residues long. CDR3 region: CASRRTGGEQYF. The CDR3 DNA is TGTGCCAGCAGAAGGACAGGGGGCGAGCAGTACTTC.

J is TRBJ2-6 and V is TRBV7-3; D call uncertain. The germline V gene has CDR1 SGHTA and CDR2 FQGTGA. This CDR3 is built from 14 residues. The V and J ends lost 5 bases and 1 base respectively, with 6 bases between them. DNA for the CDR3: TGTGCCAGCAGCGGTTCATCTGGGGCCAACGTCCTGACTTTC. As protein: CASSGSSGANVLTF.

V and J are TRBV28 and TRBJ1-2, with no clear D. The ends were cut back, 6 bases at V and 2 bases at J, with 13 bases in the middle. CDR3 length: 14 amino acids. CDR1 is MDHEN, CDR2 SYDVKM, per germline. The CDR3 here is CASRAPDKNYGYTF. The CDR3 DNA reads TGTGCCAGCAGGGCCCCAGACAAAAACTATGGCTACACCTTC.

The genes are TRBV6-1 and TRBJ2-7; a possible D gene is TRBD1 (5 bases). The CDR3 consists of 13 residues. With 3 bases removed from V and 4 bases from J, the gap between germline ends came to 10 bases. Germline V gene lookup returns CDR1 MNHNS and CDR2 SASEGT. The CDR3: CASSDAGRYEQYF. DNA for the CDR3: TGTGCCAGCAGTGACGCAGGGCGTTACGAGCAGTACTTC.

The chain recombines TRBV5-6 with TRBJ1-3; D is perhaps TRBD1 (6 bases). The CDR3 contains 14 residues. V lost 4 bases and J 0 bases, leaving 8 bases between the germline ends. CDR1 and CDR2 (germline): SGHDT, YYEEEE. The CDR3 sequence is CASSRDNSGNTIYF. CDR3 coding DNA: TGTGCCAGCAGCCGGGACAACTCTGGAAACACCATATATTTT.

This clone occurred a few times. The CDR3 protein is CASSLASSGSASTDTQYF. CDR3 DNA: TGTGCCAGCAGCTTAGCTTCTAGCGGGAGCGCTAGCACAGATACGCAGTATTTT. V usage is TRBV7-9 and J usage is TRBJ2-3, with 10 bases aligning to TRBD2. The germline gives CDR1 SEHNR, CDR2 FQNEAQ (reference sequence). With V trimmed by 0 bases and J by 0 bases, 6 bases remained unmatched. The CDR3 loop spans 18 amino acids.

This CDR3 is CASRVQQVGGAEAFF. CDR3 in DNA: TGCGCCAGCAGAGTACAACAGGTTGGAGGGGCTGAAGCTTTCTTT. The J gene is TRBJ1-1, the V gene TRBV5-1, with a tentative D call TRBD1 (5 bases). This CDR3 comprises 15 residues. Germline V CDR1 and CDR2: SGHRS, YFSETQ. Between the trimmed V and J ends, which lost 5 bases and 6 bases, there was a span of 20 bases.

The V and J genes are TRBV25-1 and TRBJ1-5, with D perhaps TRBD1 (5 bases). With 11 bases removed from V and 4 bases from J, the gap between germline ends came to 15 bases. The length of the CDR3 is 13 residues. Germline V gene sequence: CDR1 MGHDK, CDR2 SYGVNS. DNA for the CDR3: TGTGCCGGCTCGGGGCTGGGAAATCAGCCCCAGCATTTT. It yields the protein CAGSGLGNQPQHF.

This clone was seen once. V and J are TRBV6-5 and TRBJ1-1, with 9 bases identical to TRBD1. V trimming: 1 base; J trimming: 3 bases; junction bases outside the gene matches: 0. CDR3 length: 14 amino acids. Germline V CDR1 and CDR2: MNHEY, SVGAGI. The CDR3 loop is CASSYWTGDTEAFF. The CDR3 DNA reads TGTGCCAGCAGTTACTGGACAGGGGACACTGAAGCTTTCTTT.

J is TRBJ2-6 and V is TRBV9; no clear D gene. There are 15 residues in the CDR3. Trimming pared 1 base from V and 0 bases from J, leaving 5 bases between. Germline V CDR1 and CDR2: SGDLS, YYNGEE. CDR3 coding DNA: TGTGCCAGCAGCGTAATGAGCTCTGGGGCCAACGTCCTGACTTTC. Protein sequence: CASSVMSSGANVLTF.

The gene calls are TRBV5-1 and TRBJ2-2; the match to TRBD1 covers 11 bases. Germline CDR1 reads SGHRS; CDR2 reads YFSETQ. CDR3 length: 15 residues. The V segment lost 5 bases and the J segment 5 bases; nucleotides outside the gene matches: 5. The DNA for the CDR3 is TGCGCCAGCAGTGTCGGGACAGGGGGGACCGGGGAGCTGTTTTTT. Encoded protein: CASSVGTGGTGELFF.

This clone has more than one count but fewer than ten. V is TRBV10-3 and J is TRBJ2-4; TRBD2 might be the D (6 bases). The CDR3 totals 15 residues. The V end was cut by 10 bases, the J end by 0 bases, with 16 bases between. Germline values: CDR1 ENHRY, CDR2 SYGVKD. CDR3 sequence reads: CASKPSAEAKNIQYF. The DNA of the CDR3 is TGTGCCAGCAAACCTAGCGCCGAAGCCAAAAACATTCAGTACTTC.

This CDR3 reads CASGPPGQETQYF. The CDR3, as DNA: TGTGCTAGTGGCCCCCCTGGTCAAGAGACCCAGTACTTC. J is TRBJ2-5 and V is TRBV12-5; D call uncertain. This CDR3 contains 13 residues. Germline V gene lookup returns CDR1 LGHNT and CDR2 FRNRAP. Trimming left V 6 bases short and J 2 bases short, with 10 bases between.